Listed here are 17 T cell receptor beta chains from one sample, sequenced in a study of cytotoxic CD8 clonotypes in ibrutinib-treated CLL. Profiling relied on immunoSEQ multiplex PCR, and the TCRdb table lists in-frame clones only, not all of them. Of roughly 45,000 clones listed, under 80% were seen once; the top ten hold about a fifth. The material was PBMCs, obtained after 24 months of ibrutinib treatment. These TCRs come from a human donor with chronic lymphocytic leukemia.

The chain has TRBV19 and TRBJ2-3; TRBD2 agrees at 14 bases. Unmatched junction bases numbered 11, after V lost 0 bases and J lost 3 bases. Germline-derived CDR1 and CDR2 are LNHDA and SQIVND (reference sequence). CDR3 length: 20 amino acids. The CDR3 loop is CASSIDPGTSGRIRTDTQYF. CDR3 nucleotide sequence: TGTGCCAGTAGTATAGATCCCGGGACTAGCGGGAGAATACGAACAGATACGCAGTATTTT.

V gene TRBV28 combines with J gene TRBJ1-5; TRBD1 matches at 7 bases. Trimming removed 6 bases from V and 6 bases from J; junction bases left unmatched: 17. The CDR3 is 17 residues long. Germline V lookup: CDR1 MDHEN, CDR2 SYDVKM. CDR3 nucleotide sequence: TGTGCCAGCAGGGAAAGGGGCCATCAGGGGGTGTTTCAGCCCCAGCATTTT. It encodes CASRERGHQGVFQPQHF.

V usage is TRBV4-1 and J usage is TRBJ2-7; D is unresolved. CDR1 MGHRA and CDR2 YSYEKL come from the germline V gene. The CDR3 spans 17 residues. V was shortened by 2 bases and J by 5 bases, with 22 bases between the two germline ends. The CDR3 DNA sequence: TGCGCCAGCAGCCAATGGCCTTGGGCCGGGCAGGTCCACGAGCAGTACTTC. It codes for CASSQWPWAGQVHEQYF.

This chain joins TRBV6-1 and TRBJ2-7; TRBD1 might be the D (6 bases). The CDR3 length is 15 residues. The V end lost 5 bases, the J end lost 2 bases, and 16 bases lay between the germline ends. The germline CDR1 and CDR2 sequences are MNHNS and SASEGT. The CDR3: CASSRGPGQAYEQYF. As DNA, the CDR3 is TGTGCCAGCAGTAGAGGTCCGGGACAAGCCTACGAGCAGTACTTC.

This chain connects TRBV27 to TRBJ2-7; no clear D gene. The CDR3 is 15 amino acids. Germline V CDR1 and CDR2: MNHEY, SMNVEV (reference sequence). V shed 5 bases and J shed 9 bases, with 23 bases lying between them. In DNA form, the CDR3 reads TGTGCCAGCAGTCCCTTGGGCTACCCAAAAGGCGGGCAGTACTTC. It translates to CASSPLGYPKGGQYF.

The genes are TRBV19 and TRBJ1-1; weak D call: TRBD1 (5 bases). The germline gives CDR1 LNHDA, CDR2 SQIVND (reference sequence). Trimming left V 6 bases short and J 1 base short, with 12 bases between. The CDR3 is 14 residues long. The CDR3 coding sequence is TGTGCCAGTAGGCACCTGACAGCGAACACTGAAGCTTTCTTT. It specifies CASRHLTANTEAFF.

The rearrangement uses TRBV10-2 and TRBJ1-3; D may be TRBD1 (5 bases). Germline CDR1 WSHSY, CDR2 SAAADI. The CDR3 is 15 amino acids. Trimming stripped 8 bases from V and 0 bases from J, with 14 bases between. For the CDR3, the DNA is TGCGCCAGCGCCCGGGGACGGATCTCTGGAAACACCATATATTTT. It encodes CASARGRISGNTIYF.

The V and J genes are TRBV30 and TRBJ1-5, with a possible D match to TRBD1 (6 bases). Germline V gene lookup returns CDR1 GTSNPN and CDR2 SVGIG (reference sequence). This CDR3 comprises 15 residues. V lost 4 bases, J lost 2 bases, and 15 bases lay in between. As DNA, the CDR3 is TGTGCCTGGAACACCAGGGGCGTGGGCAATCAGCCCCAGCATTTT. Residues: CAWNTRGVGNQPQHF. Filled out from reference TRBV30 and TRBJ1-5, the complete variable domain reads SQTIHQWPATLVQPVGSPLSLECTVEGTSNPNLYWYRQAAGRGLQLLFYSVGIGQISSEVPQNLSASRPQDRQFILSSKKLLLSDSGFYLCAWNTRGVGNQPQHFGDGTRLSIL.

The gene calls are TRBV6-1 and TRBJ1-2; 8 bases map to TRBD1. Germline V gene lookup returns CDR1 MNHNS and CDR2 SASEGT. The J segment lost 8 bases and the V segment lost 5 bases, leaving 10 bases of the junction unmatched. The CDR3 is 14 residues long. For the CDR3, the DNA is TGTGCCAGCAGTTCTTCCGGGACAGGAGGAGGCTACACCTTC. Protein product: CASSSSGTGGGYTF.

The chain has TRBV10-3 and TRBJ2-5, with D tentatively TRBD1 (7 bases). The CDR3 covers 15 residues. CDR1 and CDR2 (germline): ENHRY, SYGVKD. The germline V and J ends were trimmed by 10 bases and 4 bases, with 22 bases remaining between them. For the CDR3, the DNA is TGTGCCACCAGAGGAACCCAGGGGGGTGGAGAGACCCAGTACTTC. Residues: CATRGTQGGGETQYF.

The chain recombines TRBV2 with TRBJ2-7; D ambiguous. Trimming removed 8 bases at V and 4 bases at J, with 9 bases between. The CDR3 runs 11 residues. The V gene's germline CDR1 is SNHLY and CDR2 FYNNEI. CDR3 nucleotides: TGTGCCAGCTTAATCGCGTACGAGCAGTACTTC. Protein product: CASLIAYEQYF. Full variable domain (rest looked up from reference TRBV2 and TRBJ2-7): EPEVTQTPSHQVTQMGQEVILRCVPISNHLYFYWYRQILGQKVEFLVSFYNNEISEKSEIFDDQFSVERPDGSNFTLKIRSTKLEDSAMYFCASLIAYEQYFGPGTRLTVT.

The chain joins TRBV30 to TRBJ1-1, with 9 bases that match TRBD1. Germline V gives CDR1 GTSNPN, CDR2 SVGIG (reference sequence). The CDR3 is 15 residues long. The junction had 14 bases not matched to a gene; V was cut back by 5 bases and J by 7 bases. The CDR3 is CAWSLPDRGLVEAFF. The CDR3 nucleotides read TGTGCCTGGTCTCTCCCTGACAGGGGGTTGGTTGAAGCTTTCTTT. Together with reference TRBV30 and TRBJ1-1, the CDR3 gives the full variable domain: SQTIHQWPATLVQPVGSPLSLECTVEGTSNPNLYWYRQAAGRGLQLLFYSVGIGQISSEVPQNLSASRPQDRQFILSSKKLLLSDSGFYLCAWSLPDRGLVEAFFGQGTRLTVV.

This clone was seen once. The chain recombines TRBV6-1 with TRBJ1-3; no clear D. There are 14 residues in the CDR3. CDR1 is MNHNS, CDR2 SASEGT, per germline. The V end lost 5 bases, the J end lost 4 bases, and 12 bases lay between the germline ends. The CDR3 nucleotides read TGTGCCAGCAGTCTCTCGTCGGGAGGAAACACCATATATTTT. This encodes CASSLSSGGNTIYF.

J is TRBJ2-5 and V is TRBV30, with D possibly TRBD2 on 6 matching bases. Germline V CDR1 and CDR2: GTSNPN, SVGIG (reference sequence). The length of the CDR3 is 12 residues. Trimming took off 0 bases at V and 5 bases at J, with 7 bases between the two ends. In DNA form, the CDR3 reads TGTGCCTGGAGTGTGGGGAGGGAGACCCAGTACTTC. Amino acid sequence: CAWSVGRETQYF.

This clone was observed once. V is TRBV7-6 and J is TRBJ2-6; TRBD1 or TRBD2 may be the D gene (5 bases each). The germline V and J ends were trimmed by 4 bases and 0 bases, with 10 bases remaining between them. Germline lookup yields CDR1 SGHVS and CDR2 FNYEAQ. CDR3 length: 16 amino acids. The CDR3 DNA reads TGTGCCAGCAGCTGGGGACGGGTCTCTGGGGCCAACGTCCTGACTTTC. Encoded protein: CASSWGRVSGANVLTF.

Here the CDR3 reads CSVDRLASSYNEQFF. CDR3 coding DNA: TGCAGCGTTGATCGGCTAGCTAGCTCCTACAATGAGCAGTTCTTC. The chain has TRBV29-1 and TRBJ2-1; possibly TRBD2 for D (5 bases). The V gene's germline CDR1 is SQVTM and CDR2 ANQGSEA. The V gene lost 3 bases and the J gene lost 0 bases, with 12 bases spanning the gap. The CDR3 is 15 residues long.

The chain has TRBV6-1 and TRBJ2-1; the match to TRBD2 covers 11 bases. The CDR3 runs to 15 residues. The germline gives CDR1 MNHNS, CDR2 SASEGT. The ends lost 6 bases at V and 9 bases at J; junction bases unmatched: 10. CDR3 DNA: TGTGCCAGCAGAGTAGCGGGGGGGCCCCCTGGTGAGCAGTTCTTC. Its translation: CASRVAGGPPGEQFF.